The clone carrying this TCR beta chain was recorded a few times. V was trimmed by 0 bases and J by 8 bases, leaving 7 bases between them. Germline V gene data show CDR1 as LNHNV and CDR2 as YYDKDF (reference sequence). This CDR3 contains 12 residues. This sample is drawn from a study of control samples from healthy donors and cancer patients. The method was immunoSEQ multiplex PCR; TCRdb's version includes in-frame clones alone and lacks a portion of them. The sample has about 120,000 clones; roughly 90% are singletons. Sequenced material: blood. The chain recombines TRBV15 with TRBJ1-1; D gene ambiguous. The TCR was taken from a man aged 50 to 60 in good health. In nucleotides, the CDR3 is TGTGCCACCAGCAGAGACAGCAGGGAAGCTTTCTTT. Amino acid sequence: CATSRDSREAFF.